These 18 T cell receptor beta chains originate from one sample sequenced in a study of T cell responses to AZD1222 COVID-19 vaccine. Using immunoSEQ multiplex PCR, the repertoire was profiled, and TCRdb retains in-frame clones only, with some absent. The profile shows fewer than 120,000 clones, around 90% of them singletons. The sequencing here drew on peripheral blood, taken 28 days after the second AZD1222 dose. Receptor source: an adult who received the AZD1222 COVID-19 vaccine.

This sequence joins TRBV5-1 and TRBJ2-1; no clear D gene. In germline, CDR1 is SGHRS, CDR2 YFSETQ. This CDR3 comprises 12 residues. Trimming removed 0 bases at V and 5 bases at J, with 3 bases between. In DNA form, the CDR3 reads TGCGCCAGCAGCTTGGCGGACAATGAGCAGTTCTTC. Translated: CASSLADNEQFF. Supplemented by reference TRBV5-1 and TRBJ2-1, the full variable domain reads KAGVTQTPRYLIKTRGQQVTLSCSPISGHRSVSWYQQTPGQGLQFLFEYFSETQRNKGNFPGRFSGRQFSNSRSEMNVSTLELGDSALYLCASSLADNEQFFGPGTRLTVL.

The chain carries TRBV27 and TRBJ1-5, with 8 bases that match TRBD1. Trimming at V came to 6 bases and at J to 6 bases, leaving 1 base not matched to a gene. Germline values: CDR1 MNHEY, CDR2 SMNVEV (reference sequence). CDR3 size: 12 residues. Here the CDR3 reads CASRTGGQPQHF. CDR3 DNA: TGTGCCAGCAGAACAGGGGGTCAGCCCCAGCATTTT.

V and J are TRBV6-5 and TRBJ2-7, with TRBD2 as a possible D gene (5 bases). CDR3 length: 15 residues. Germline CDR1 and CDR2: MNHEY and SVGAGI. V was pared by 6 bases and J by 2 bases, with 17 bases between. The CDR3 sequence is CASSQARRRAYEQYF. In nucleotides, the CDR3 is TGTGCCAGCAGCCAAGCACGGCGGCGGGCCTACGAGCAGTACTTC.

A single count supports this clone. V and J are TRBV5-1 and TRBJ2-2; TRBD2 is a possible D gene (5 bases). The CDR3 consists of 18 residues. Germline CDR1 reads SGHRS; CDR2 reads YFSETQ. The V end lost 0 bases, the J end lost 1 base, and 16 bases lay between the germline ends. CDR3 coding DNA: TGCGCCAGCAGCTTGGCCGGACGGGGAGCTCAGAACACCGGGGAGCTGTTTTTT. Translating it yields CASSLAGRGAQNTGELFF.

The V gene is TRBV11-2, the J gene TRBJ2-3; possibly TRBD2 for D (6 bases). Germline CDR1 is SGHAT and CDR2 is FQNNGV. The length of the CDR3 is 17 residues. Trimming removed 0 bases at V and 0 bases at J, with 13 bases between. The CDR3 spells CASSLESGGVSTDTQYF. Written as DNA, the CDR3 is TGTGCCAGCAGCTTAGAGTCAGGCGGGGTAAGCACAGATACGCAGTATTTT.

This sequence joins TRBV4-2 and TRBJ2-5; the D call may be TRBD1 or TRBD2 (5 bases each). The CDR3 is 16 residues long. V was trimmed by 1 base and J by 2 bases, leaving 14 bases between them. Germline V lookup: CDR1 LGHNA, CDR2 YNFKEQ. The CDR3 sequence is CASSQVGPGPQETQYF. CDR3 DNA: TGTGCCAGCAGCCAAGTTGGACCGGGACCACAAGAGACCCAGTACTTC.

The CDR3 spells CASSLGGEQFF. The CDR3 coding sequence is TGCGCCAGCAGCTTGGGTGGGGAGCAGTTCTTC. The genes are TRBV5-1 and TRBJ2-1, with D unclear. Germline CDR1 SGHRS, CDR2 YFSETQ. The CDR3 runs to 11 residues. Trimming stripped 0 bases from V and 10 bases from J, with 5 bases between.

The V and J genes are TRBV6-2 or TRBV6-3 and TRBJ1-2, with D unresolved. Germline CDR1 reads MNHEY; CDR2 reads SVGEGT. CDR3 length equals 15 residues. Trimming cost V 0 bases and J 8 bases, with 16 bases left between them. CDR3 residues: CASSYSGPLREGYTF. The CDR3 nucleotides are TGTGCCAGCAGTTACTCGGGCCCTCTGAGGGAGGGCTACACCTTC.

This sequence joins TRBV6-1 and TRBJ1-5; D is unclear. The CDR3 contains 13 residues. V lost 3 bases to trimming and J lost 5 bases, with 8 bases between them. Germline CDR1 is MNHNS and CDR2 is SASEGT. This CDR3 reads CASSDEYYQPQHF. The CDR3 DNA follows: TGTGCCAGCAGTGACGAATATTATCAGCCCCAGCATTTT.

CDR3 bases: TGTGCCAGCTCAACGGGCCCCTACAATGAGCAGTTCTTC. Protein product: CASSTGPYNEQFF. The V gene is TRBV18, the J gene TRBJ2-1; D unclear. The V gene's germline CDR1 is KGHSH and CDR2 LQKENI. CDR3 length: 13 residues. Trimming cost V 5 bases and J 2 bases, with 7 bases left between them.

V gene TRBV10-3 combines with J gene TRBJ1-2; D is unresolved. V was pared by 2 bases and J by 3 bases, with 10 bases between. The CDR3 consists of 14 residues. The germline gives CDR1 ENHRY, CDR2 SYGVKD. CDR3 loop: CAISEDPRDYGYTF. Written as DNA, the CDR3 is TGTGCCATCAGTGAGGACCCTCGGGACTATGGCTACACCTTC.

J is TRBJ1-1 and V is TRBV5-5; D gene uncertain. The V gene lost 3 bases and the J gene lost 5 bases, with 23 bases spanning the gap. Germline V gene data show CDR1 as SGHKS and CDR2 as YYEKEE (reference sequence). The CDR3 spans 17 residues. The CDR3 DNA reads TGTGCCAGCAGCTGGAGGGAGATCGGGGTGGCGGGGACTGAAGCTTTCTTT. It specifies CASSWREIGVAGTEAFF.

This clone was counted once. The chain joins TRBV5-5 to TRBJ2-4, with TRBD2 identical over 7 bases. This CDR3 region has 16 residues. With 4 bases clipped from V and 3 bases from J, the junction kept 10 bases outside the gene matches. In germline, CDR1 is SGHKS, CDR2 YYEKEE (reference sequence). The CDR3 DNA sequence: TGTGCCAGCAGCCCCCCCGCGGGAGAGTACAAAAACATTCAGTACTTC. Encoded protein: CASSPPAGEYKNIQYF.

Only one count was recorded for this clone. The CDR3 nucleotides are TGCGCCAGCAGCCAAGGGGGGAAACGGAATTCACCCCTCCACTTT. The encoded protein is CASSQGGKRNSPLHF. The chain employs TRBV4-1 and TRBJ1-6, with a possible D match to TRBD1 (5 bases). This CDR3 region has 15 residues. The ends were cut back, 1 base at V and 7 bases at J, with 11 bases in the middle. CDR1 is MGHRA and CDR2 is YSYEKL in the germline V gene.

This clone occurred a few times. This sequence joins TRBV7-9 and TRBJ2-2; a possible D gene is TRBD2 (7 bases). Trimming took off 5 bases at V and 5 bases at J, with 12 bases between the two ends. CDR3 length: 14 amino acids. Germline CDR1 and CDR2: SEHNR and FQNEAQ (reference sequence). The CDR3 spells CASSGQRETGELFF. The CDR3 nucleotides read TGTGCCAGCAGCGGACAGCGGGAAACCGGGGAGCTGTTTTTT.

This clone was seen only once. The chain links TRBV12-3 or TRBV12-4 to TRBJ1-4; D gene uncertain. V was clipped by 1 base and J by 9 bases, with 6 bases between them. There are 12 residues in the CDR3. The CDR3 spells CASSLGVQKLFF. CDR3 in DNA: TGTGCCAGCAGTTTAGGGGTCCAAAAACTGTTTTTT.

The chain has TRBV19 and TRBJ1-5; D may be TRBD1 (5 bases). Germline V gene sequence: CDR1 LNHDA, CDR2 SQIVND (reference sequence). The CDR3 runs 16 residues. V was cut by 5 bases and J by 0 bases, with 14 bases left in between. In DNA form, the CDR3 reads TGTGCCAGTAGTCTCCCGGGGGGATCTAGCAATCAGCCCCAGCATTTT. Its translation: CASSLPGGSSNQPQHF.

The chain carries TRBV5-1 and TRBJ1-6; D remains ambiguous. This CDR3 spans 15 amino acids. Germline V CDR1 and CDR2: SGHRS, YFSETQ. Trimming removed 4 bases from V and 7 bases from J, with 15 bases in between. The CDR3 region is CASSLEQEANSPLHF. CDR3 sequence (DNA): TGCGCCAGCAGCCTGGAGCAGGAGGCGAATTCACCCCTCCACTTT.